The T cell receptor (beta chain) under discussion was sequenced for a study of Ad26.COV2.S vaccination and SARS-CoV-2 variants. Study details: A participant enrolled in the COV1001 Ad26.COV2.S trial arm provided the sample. Ad26.COV2.S given intramuscularly, once or twice 56 days apart.

Regarding the study as a whole: Substantial post-vaccination breadth of spike-specific CD8+ and CD4+ T cell responses was reported. Breadth and depth estimates from TCRs may understate total T cell responses.

Described treatment: 19 received Ad26.COV2.S at low or high dose, single or two shots; five or six received placebo; per-sample allocation not given. Day 63 following the first vaccine or placebo injection was when the samples were taken. The CDR3 covers 13 residues. Trimming pared 8 bases from V and 6 bases from J, leaving 15 bases between. There are a few counts of this clone. Its antigen is currently unknown. TCRdb's table, derived via immunoSEQ multiplex PCR, lists solely in-frame clones and lacks some. The sample has approximately 350,000 clones; roughly four fifths are singletons. The receptor's source is a person aged 18-60 years who received the Ad26.COV2.S COVID-19 vaccine or a placebo. The chain combines TRBV12-3 or TRBV12-4 with TRBJ2-3; D is possibly TRBD1 (7 bases). The input for sequencing was peripheral blood, taken in a trial of Ad26.COV2.S vaccine versus placebo. The CDR3 loop is CASGSGGRDTQYF. Written as DNA, the CDR3 is TGTGCCAGCGGCTCAGGGGGGAGGGATACGCAGTATTTT.